This T cell receptor beta chain was found in a study of technical replicates of blood from several donors. Sequencing used immunoSEQ multiplex PCR; TCRdb keeps in-frame clones, though not all of them. The sample shows 60,000 to 85,000 clones, around 97% of them seen only once. The CDR3 sequence is 14 residues long. Trimming shortened V by 0 bases and J by 6 bases, and 12 bases separated the two germline ends. Germline-derived CDR1 and CDR2 are LNHNV and YYDKDF (reference sequence). The rearrangement links TRBV15 to TRBJ2-7; a weak D match, TRBD2 (5 bases). The source is a human donor in good health. Sequenced input: T cells isolated from PBMCs. DNA of the CDR3: TGTGCCACCAGCAGAGATGCGGGTATCCCCGAGCAGTACTTC. Residues: CATSRDAGIPEQYF. Based on the CDR3 plus reference TRBV15 and TRBJ2-7, the full variable domain is DAMVIQNPRYQVTQFGKPVTLSCSQTLNHNVMYWYQQKSSQAPKLLFHYYDKDFNNEADTPDNFQSRRPNTSFCFLDIRSPGLGDTAMYLCATSRDAGIPEQYFGPGTRLTVT.